Detailed here is one T cell receptor (beta chain). What it recognizes is unknown. The sample belongs to a study of a mutant IDH1 vaccine in newly diagnosed glioma. Deletions cut 2 bases from V and 4 bases from J, with 9 bases between. Germline V lookup: CDR1 SGHDT, CDR2 YYEEEE. This CDR3 has 14 residues. The time point was: week 47, end of study. Vaccinated patients received 300 ug of mutant IDH1 20-mer peptide per dose, with topical imiquimod. Patients, over weeks 1, 3, 5, 7, 11, 15, 19 and 23, received a total of eight vaccinations. Each donor presented with a new WHO grade 3 or 4 astrocytoma that tested IDH1-mutant and showed ATRX loss. The assay was immunoSEQ multiplex PCR, and TCRdb's table has in-frame clones only and misses some. The sample consists of fewer than 55,000 clones, less than 65% of them appearing once.

This sequence originates from a man aged 35 to 55 with glioma. Some clones in this sample may be carry-over from other donors' samples. This rearrangement joins TRBV5-6 to TRBJ2-2; possibly TRBD1 for D (5 bases). Sequenced material: peripheral blood mononuclear cells (PBMCs), taken from a glioma patient whose treatment included an IDH1 peptide vaccine. As DNA, the CDR3 is TGTGCCAGCAGCTTAGGGGTGAGCACCGGGGAGCTGTTTTTT. Its translation: CASSLGVSTGELFF.